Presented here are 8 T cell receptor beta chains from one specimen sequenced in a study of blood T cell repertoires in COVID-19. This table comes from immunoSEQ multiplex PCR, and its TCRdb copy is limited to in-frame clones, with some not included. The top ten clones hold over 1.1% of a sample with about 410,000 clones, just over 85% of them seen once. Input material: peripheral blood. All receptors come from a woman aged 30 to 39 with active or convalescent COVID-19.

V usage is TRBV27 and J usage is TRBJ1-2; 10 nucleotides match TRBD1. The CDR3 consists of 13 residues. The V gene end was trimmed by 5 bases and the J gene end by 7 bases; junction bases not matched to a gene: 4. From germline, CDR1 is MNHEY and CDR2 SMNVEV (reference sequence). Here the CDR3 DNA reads TGTGCCAGCAGTACCGGGACAGGGGTTGGCTACACCTTC. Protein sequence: CASSTGTGVGYTF.

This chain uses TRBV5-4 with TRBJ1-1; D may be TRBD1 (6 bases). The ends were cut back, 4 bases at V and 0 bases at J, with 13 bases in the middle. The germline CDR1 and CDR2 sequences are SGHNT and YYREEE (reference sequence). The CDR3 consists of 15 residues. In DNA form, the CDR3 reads TGTGCCAGCAGCCAACCGACAGGCCTGAACACTGAAGCTTTCTTT. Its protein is CASSQPTGLNTEAFF.

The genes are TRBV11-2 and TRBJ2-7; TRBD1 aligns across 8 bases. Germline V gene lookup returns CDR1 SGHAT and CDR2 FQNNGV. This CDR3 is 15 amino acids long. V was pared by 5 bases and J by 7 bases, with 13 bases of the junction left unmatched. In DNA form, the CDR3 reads TGTGCCAGCAGCGGTTACGCGACAGGGGATCGAGAGCAGTACTTC. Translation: CASSGYATGDREQYF. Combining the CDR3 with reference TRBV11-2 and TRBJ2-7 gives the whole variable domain EAGVAQSPRYKIIEKRQSVAFWCNPISGHATLYWYQQILGQGPKLLIQFQNNGVVDDSQLPKDRFSAERLKGVDSTLKIQPAKLEDSAVYLCASSGYATGDREQYFGPGTRLTVT.

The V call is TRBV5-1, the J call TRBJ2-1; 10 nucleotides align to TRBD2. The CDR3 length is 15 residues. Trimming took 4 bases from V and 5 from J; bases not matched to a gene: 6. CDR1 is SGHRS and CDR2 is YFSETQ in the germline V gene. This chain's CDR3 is CASSTGLAANNEQFF. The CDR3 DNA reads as TGCGCCAGCAGCACCGGACTAGCGGCCAACAATGAGCAGTTCTTC.

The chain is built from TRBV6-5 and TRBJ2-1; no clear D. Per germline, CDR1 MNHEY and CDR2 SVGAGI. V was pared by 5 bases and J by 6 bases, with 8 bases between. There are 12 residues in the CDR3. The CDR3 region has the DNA TGTGCCAGCAGTCGCGCCTTCAATGAGCAGTTCTTC. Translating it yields CASSRAFNEQFF.

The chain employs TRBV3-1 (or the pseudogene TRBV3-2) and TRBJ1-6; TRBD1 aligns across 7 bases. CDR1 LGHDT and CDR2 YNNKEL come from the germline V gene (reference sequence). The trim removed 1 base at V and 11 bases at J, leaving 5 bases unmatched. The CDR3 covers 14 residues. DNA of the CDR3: TGTGCCAGCAGCCAAGTGACAGGGAGTCCACCCCTCCACTTT. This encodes CASSQVTGSPPLHF.

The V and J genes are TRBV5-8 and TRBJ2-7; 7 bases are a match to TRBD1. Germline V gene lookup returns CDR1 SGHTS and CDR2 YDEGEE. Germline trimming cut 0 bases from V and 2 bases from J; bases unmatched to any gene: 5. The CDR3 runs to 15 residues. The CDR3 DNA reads TGTGCCAGCAGCTTGGTTAACAGGGGTCCCTACGAGCAGTACTTC. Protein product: CASSLVNRGPYEQYF.

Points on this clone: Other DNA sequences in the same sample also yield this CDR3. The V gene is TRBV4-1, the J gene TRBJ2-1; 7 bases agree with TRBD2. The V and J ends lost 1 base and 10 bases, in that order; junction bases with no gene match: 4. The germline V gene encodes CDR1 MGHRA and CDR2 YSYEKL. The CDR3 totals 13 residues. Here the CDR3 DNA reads TGCGCCAGCAGCCAAGTTGGGGGGGACGAGCAGTTCTTC. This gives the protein CASSQVGGDEQFF.